This TCR beta chain was profiled in a study of identical twins. Points on this clonotype: Its specificity is not known.

Via MiXCR, TCRdb re-called the 5' RACE reads, giving one row per CDR3 protein. The sample holds about 210,000 distinct CDR3 sequences, roughly 9.4% seen once. CDR1 SQVTM and CDR2 ANQGSEA come from the germline V gene. V shed 0 bases and J shed 5 bases, with 10 bases lying between them. The CDR3 is 13 amino acids. Study-wide results and caveats: Where beta out-of-frame sequences were concerned, excess twin sharing was weaker.

The receptor's source is a woman aged 18 to 35 in good health. This sequence joins TRBV29-1 and TRBJ1-1; possible D gene TRBD1, 6 bases. Sequencing was performed on memory (CD45RO+) T cells sorted from blood. In DNA form, the CDR3 reads TGCAGCGTTGAAGAAACCAGGGGAACTGAAGCTTTCTTT. Protein product: CSVEETRGTEAFF.